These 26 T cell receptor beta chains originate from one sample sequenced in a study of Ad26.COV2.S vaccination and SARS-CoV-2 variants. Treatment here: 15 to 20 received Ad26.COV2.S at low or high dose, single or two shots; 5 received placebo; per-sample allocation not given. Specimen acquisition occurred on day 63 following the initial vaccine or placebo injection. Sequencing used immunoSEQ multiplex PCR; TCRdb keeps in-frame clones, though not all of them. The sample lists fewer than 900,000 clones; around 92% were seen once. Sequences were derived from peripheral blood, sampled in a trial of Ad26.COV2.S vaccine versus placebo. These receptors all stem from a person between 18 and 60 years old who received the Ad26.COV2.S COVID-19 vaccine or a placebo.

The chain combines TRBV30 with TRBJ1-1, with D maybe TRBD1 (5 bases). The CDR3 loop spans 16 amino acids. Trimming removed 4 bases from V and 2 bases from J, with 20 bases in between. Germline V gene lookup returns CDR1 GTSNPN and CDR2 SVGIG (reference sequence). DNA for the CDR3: TGTGCCTGGATAACGGGTAGGGGCAAGTTTAACACTGAAGCTTTCTTT. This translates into CAWITGRGKFNTEAFF.

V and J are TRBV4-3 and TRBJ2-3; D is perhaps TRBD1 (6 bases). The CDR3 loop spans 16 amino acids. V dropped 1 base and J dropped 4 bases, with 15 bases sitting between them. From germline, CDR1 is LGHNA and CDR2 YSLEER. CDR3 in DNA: TGCGCCAGCAGCCAAGTCGGCCCAGGGGCTCCAGATACGCAGTATTTT. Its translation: CASSQVGPGAPDTQYF.

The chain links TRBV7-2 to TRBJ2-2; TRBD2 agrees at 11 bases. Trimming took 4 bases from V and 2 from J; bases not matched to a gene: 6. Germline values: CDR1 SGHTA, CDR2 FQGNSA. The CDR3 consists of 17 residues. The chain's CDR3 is CASSSRTSGPNTGELFF. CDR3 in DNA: TGTGCCAGCAGCTCTAGGACTAGCGGGCCCAACACCGGGGAGCTGTTTTTT.

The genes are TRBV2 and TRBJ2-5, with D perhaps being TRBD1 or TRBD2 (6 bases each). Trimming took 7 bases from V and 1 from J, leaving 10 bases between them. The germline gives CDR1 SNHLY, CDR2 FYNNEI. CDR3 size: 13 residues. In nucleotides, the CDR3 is TGTGCCAGCACCTGGGGGGCCCAAGAGACCCAGTACTTC. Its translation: CASTWGAQETQYF.

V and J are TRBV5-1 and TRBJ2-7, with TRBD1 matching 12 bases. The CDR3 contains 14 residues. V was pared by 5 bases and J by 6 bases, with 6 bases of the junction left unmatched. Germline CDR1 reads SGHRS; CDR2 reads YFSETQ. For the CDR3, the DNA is TGCGCCAGCAGTCCGGGACAGGGGGCCGGCGAGCAGTACTTC. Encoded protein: CASSPGQGAGEQYF.

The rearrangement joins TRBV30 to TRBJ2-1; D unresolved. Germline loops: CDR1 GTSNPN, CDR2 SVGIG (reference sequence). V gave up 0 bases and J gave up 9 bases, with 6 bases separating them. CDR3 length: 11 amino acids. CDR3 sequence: CAWSVESEQFF. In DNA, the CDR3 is TGTGCCTGGAGTGTAGAGAGTGAGCAGTTCTTC.

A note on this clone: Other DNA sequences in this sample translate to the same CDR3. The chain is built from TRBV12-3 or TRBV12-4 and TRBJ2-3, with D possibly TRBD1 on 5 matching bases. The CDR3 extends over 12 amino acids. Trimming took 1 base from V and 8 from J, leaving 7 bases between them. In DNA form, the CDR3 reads TGTGCCAGCAGTTTAGGGGGCGCTACGCAGTATTTT. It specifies CASSLGGATQYF.

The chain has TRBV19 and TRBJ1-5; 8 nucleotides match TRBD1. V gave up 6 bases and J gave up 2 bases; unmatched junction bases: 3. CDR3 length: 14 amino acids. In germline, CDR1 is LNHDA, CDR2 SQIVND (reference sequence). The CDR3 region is CASSVTGGNQPQHF. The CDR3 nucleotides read TGTGCCAGTAGCGTGACAGGGGGCAATCAGCCCCAGCATTTT.

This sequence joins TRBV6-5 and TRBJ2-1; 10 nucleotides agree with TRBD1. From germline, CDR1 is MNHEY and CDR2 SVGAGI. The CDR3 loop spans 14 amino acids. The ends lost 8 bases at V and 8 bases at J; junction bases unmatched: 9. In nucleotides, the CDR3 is TGTGCCAGCCGTAGACAGGGGGCACGGGATGAGCAGTTCTTC. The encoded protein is CASRRQGARDEQFF.

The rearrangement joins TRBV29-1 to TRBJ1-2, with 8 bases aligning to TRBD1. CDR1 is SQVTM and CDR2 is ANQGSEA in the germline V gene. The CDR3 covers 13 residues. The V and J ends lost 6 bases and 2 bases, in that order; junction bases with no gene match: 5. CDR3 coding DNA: TGCAGCGTCGACAGGGGACAGAACTATGGCTACACCTTC. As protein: CSVDRGQNYGYTF.

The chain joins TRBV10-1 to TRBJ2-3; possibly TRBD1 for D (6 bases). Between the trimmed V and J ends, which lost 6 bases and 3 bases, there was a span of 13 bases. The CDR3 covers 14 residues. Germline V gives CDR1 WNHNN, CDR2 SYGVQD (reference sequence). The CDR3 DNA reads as TGCGCCAGCAGGCCCCCGAGGGGGACAGATACGCAGTATTTT. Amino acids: CASRPPRGTDTQYF.

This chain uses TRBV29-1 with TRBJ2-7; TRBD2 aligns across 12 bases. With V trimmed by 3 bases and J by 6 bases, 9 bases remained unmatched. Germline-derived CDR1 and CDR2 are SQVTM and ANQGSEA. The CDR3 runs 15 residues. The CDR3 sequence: CSVESLAGGPSEQYF. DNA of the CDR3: TGCAGCGTTGAGTCCCTAGCGGGAGGGCCAAGCGAGCAGTACTTC.

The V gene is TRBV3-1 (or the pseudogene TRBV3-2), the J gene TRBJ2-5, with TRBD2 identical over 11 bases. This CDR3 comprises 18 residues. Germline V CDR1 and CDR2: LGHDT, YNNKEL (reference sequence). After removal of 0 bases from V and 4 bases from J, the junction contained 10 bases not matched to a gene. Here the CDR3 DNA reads TGTGCCAGCAGCCAAGATTTACTAGCGGGAGATCGAGGAGAGACCCAGTACTTC. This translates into CASSQDLLAGDRGETQYF.

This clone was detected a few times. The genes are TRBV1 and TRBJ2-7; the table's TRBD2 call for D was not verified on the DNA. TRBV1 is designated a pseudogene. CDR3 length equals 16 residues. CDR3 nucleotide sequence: TGCACCAGCAGCCAAGATAACAGCGGGAGGGAGGGCGAGCAGTACTTC. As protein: CTSSQDNSGREGEQYF.

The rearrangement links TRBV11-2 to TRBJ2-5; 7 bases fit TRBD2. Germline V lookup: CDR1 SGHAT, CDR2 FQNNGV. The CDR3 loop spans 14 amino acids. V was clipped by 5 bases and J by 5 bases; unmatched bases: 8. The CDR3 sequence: CASSPFGGWETQYF. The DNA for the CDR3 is TGTGCCAGCAGCCCCTTCGGGGGGTGGGAGACCCAGTACTTC.

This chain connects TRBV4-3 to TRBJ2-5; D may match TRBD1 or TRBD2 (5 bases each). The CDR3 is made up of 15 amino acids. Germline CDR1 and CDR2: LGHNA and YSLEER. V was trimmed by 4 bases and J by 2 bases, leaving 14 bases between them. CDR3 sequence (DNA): TGCGCCAGCAGCCCTAGGTTGGGGGTACAAGAGACCCAGTACTTC. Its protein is CASSPRLGVQETQYF.

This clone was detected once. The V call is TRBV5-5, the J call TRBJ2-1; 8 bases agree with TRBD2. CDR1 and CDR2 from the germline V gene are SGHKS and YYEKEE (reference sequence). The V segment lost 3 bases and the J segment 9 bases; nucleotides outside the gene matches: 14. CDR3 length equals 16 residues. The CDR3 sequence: CASSSGLVGARGEQFF. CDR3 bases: TGTGCCAGCAGCTCGGGACTAGTGGGGGCGAGGGGTGAGCAGTTCTTC.

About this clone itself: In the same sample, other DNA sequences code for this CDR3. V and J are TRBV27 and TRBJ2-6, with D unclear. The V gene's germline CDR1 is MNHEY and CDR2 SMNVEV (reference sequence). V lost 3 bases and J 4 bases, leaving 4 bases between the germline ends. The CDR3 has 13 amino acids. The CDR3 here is CASSLSGANVLTF. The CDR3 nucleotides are TGTGCCAGCAGTTTGTCCGGGGCCAACGTCCTGACTTTC. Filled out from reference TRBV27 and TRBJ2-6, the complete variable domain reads EAQVTQNPRYLITVTGKKLTVTCSQNMNHEYMSWYRQDPGLGLRQIYYSMNVEVTDKGDVPEGYKVSRKEKRNFPLILESPSPNQTSLYFCASSLSGANVLTFGAGSRLTVL.

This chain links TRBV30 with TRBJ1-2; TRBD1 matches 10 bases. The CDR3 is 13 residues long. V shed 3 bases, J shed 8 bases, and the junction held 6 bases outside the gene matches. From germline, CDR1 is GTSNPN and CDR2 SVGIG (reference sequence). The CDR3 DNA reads TGTGCCTGGAGGTCCGGGACAGGGGTCGGCTACACCTTC. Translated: CAWRSGTGVGYTF.

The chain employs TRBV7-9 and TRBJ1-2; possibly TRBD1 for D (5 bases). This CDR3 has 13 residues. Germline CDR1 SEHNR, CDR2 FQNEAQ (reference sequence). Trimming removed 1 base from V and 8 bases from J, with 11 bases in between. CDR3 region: CASSLDGGSGYTF. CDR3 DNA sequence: TGTGCCAGCAGCTTAGATGGGGGTTCCGGCTACACCTTC.

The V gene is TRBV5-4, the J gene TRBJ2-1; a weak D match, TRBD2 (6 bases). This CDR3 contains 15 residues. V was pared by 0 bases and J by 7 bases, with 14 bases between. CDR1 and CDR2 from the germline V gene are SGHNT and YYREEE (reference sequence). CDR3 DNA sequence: TGTGCCAGCAGCTTGGGCGGGACCGGTTTAAATGAGCAGTTCTTC. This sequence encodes CASSLGGTGLNEQFF.

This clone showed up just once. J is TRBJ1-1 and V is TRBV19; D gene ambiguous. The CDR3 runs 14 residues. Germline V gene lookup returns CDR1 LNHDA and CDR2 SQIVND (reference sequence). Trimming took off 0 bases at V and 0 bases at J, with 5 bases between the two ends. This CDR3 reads CASSIDRVNTEAFF. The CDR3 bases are TGTGCCAGTAGTATAGATCGAGTGAACACTGAAGCTTTCTTT.

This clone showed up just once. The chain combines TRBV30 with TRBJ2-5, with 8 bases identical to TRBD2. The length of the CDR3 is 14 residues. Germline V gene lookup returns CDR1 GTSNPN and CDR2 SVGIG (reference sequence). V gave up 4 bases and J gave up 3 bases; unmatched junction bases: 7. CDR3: CAWNHGGAEETQYF. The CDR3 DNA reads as TGTGCCTGGAATCACGGGGGGGCCGAAGAGACCCAGTACTTC.

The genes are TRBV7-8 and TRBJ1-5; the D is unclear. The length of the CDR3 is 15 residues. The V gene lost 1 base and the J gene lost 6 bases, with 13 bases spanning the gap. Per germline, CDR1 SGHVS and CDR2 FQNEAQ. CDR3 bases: TGTGCCAGCAGCTTAGTGTCGGGTGAAGGTCAGCCCCAGCATTTT. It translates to CASSLVSGEGQPQHF. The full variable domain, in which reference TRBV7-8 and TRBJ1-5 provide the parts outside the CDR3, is GAGVSQSPRYKVAKRGQDVALRCDPISGHVSLFWYQQALGQGPEFLTYFQNEAQLDKSGLPSDRFFAERPEGSVSTLKIQRTQQEDSAVYLCASSLVSGEGQPQHFGDGTRLSIL.

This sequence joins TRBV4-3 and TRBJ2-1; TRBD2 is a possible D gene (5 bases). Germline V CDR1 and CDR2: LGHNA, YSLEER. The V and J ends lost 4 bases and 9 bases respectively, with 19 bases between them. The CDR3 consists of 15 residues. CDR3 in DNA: TGCGCCAGCAGCCCCAGCGACGTTAGAGGAGGTGAGCAGTTCTTC. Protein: CASSPSDVRGGEQFF.

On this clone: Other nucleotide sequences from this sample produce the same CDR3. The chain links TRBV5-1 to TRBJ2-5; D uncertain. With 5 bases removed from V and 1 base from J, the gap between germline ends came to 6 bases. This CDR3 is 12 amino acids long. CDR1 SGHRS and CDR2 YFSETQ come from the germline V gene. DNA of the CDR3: TGCGCCAGCAGTGGGTCCCAAGAGACCCAGTACTTC. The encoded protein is CASSGSQETQYF.